The rows below give T cell receptor beta chains drawn from one sample of a study of Ad26.COV2.S vaccination and SARS-CoV-2 variants. Assay used: immunoSEQ multiplex PCR; TCRdb lists only in-frame clones, some missing. The data hold about 350,000 clones, with roughly 84% observed a single time. Here the sequenced sample was peripheral blood, taken in a trial of Ad26.COV2.S vaccine versus placebo. The receptors here all came from a person aged 18-65 years who received the Ad26.COV2.S COVID-19 vaccine or a placebo. Each CDR3 is given with its conserved first and last residue. The D gene is left open where the match is weak. A row's size may be missing; if present it is once, few, many or a size class.

>TRBJ1-3|NA|TRBV2|14|NA
TGTGCCAGCAGTGGGGCAGGGGCGGGAAACACCATATATTTT
CASSGAGAGNTIYF
>TRBJ2-1|few|TRBV5-5|16|NA
TGTGCCAGCAGCTCCCGGAGTGACTACCAGACCAATGAGCAGTTCTTC
CASSSRSDYQTNEQFF
>TRBJ1-1|NA|TRBV29-1|13|NA
TGCAGCGTGGACAGCCTGTGGGGCACTGAAGCTTTCTTT
CSVDSLWGTEAFF
>TRBJ1-2|NA|TRBV9|14|TRBD1
TGTGCCAGCAGCTCGGACAGGGGGGACTATGGCTACACCTTC
CASSSDRGDYGYTF
>TRBJ2-3|NA|TRBV5-1|16|NA
TGCGCCAGCAGCTTGTGGTTAGATCGGGCCACAGATACGCAGTATTTT
CASSLWLDRATDTQYF
>TRBJ1-1|NA|TRBV10-1|13|NA
TGCGCCAGCAGTGTAAAGTGGGGGTCTGAAGCTTTCTTT
CASSVKWGSEAFF
>TRBJ2-3|NA|TRBV28|19|TRBD2
TGTGCCAGCAGTTCCATTGTAACCGGACTAGACTCTAGCACAGATACGCAGTATTTT
CASSSIVTGLDSSTDTQYF
>TRBJ2-5|NA|TRBV4-3|17|TRBD1
TGCGCCAGCAGCCAAGATTTGATGACAGGGGGCTTGGAGACCCAGTACTTC
CASSQDLMTGGLETQYF
>TRBJ2-7|NA|TRBV24-1|13|NA
TGTGCCACCATGGGAGGAAGACCCTACGAGCAGTACTTC
CATMGGRPYEQYF
>TRBJ1-5|NA|TRBV5-5|14|NA
TGTGCCAGCAGCTTTATGCAGGTTAATCAGCCCCAGCATTTT
CASSFMQVNQPQHF
>TRBJ1-1|NA|TRBV2|15|NA
TGTGCCAGCAGCCCGAGGGGGGGGGTGAACACTGAAGCTTTCTTT
CASSPRGGVNTEAFF
>TRBJ1-4|NA|TRBV10-3|13|TRBD1
TGTGCCATCGGACAGGGGAGGGATGAAAAACTGTTTTTT
CAIGQGRDEKLFF
>TRBJ1-6|few|TRBV6-5|13|NA
TGTGCCAGCAGTTACTCCCGTAATTCACCCCTCCACTTT
CASSYSRNSPLHF
>TRBJ2-7|NA|TRBV6-5|15|TRBD1
TGTGCCAGCAGTTACTCGGGGACAGGGGACTACGAGCAGTACTTC
CASSYSGTGDYEQYF
>TRBJ2-5|NA|TRBV6-5|15|TRBD1
TGTGCCAGCAGTTTAAGCCCGGGACAGCAAGAGACCCAGTACTTC
CASSLSPGQQETQYF
>TRBJ1-2|NA|TRBV6-6|15|NA
TGTGCCAGCAGTTACTCCCCAGGGATGGCCTATGGCTACACCTTC
CASSYSPGMAYGYTF
>TRBJ2-2|NA|TRBV5-1|11|NA
TGCGCCAGCAGCTTGCCCGGGGAGCTGTTTTTT
CASSLPGELFF
>TRBJ2-5|NA|TRBV10-1|16|NA
TGCGCCAGCAGTGATGGCTTGGGGACGGTGGGAGAGACCCAGTACTTC
CASSDGLGTVGETQYF
>TRBJ2-7|NA|TRBV7-9|13|NA
TGTGCCAGCACCCGCGGGGCCCTATACGAGCAGTACTTC
CASTRGALYEQYF
>TRBJ1-2|NA|TRBV5-6|13|NA
TGTGCCAGCAGCTTTGCGGACTACTATGGCTACACCTTC
CASSFADYYGYTF
>TRBJ1-6|few|TRBV6-6|15|NA
TGTGCCAGCAGGGATTCGGGTATTTGGGATTCACCCCTCCACTTT
CASRDSGIWDSPLHF
>TRBJ2-1|NA|TRBV27|17|TRBD2
TGTGCCAGCAGTTTCCGCCTGGCGGGGGGGAACTACAATGAGCAGTTCTTC
CASSFRLAGGNYNEQFF
>TRBJ1-1|NA|TRBV20-1|11|NA
TGCAGTGCTCGAGGGGGCACTGAAGCTTTCTTT
CSARGGTEAFF
>TRBJ2-7|NA|TRBV3-1/TRBV3-2|15|NA
TGTGCCAGCAGCCAAGAGGACCCGGAGGCCTACGAGCAGTACTTC
CASSQEDPEAYEQYF
>TRBJ2-7|NA|TRBV4-3|15|NA
TGCGCCAGCAGCTTCCCGGGACCCCCTGTTTACGAGCAGTACTTC
CASSFPGPPVYEQYF
>TRBJ2-1|once|TRBV27|15|TRBD1
TGTGCCAGCAGTATGGGACAGGAATCCTACAATGAGCAGTTCTTC
CASSMGQESYNEQFF
>TRBJ2-5|NA|TRBV6-5|12|NA
TGTGCCAGCTCAGAGAGGCAAGAGACCCAGTACTTC
CASSERQETQYF
>TRBJ2-1|NA|TRBV7-9|16|NA
TGTGCCAGCAGCTTTAGCGGCGGGCGGAGGTACAATGAGCAGTTCTTC
CASSFSGGRRYNEQFF
>TRBJ1-2|NA|TRBV3-1/TRBV3-2|12|TRBD1
TGTGCCGCGTCAGGGGGGGACTATGGCTACACCTTC
CAASGGDYGYTF
>TRBJ2-7|NA|TRBV6-5|12|NA
TGTGCCAGCACCAACAGGTTGTACGAGCAGTACTTC
CASTNRLYEQYF
>TRBJ2-7|few|TRBV28|10|NA
TGTGCCACGAAGGACTACGAGCAGTACTTC
CATKDYEQYF
>TRBJ1-1|NA|TRBV5-1|14|TRBD1
TGCGCCAGCAGCTTGGAGGGGGCTGTCACTGAAGCTTTCTTT
CASSLEGAVTEAFF
>TRBJ1-1|NA|TRBV9|15|NA
TGTGCCAGCAGCCCCCGCGTCCAGTTGGACACTGAAGCTTTCTTT
CASSPRVQLDTEAFF
>TRBJ2-5|NA|TRBV2|12|TRBD2
TGTGCCAGAAGAAGCGGGGCAGAGACCCAGTACTTC
CARRSGAETQYF
>TRBJ2-1|NA|TRBV28|15|NA
TGTGCCAGCAGTATGGGCACGAGCTCCTACAATGAGCAGTTCTTC
CASSMGTSSYNEQFF
>TRBJ1-4|once|TRBV5-6|15|NA
TGTGCCAGCAGCTTGGTGGCGCCAACTAATGAAAAACTGTTTTTT
CASSLVAPTNEKLFF
>TRBJ1-2|NA|TRBV4-1|15|TRBD1
TGCGCCAGCAGAACGACGGGACAGATTAACTATGGCTACACCTTC
CASRTTGQINYGYTF
>TRBJ2-5|once|TRBV5-1|15|NA
TGCGCCAGCAGCTTGTTTGACAGCATTCAAGAGACCCAGTACTTC
CASSLFDSIQETQYF